This TCR beta chain emerged from a study of CD8+CD57+ T cells in acquired aplastic anemia. Looked up from germline, CDR1 is SGHDN and CDR2 is FVKESK. The CDR3 contains 17 residues. V lost 1 base and J 8 bases, leaving 21 bases between the germline ends. Using genomic DNA as the template, TCR beta VDJ and CDR3 profiling was carried out. MiXCR was run by TCRdb on the reads, yielding one entry per CDR3 protein. The sample has some 170,000 distinct CDR3 sequences, 47% seen once. The sequenced patients had an expansion of CD8+CD57+ cells seen by flow cytometry. This clonotype was seen a handful of times. The chain couples TRBV14 to TRBJ2-1, with D maybe TRBD2 (7 bases). Sequencing was done on a sample of sorted CD4+, CD8+, or CD8+CD57+ T cells (not recorded which) from PBMCs. This TCR was recovered from a human donor with aplastic anemia. Here the CDR3 reads CASSQGNTGGASDEQFF. The CDR3 DNA is TGTGCCAGCAGCCAAGGGAACACTGGGGGGGCATCCGATGAGCAGTTCTTC.